Below, 12 T cell receptor beta chains from the same sample are listed, as sequenced in a study of read filtering for tumor transcriptome and immune sequencing. This library used roughly 400 ng RNA and molecular barcoded adaptors spanning alpha/delta and beta/gamma chains. TCRdb reanalysed the reads using MiXCR and keeps one entry per CDR3 protein. The top ten hold about 15% of the sample, which has 43,000 or so distinct CDR3 sequences, about 12% seen once. The sample was a population of CD138-negative cells sorted from bone marrow. These receptors all come from a donor aged 40 or older with multiple myeloma.

This clonotype was seen many times. This chain uses TRBV9 with TRBJ1-2; D gene ambiguous. This CDR3 is 15 amino acids long. CDR1 and CDR2 (germline): SGDLS, YYNGEE. V dropped 0 bases and J dropped 3 bases, with 12 bases sitting between them. The CDR3 protein is CASSVVAVGDYGYTF. CDR3 nucleotides: TGTGCCAGCAGCGTAGTAGCAGTGGGAGACTATGGCTACACCTTC.

This clonotype was detected ten times or more. The rearrangement joins TRBV20-1 to TRBJ1-1; possible D gene TRBD1, 5 bases. Germline CDR1 is DFQATT and CDR2 is SNEGSKA (reference sequence). V lost 5 bases and J lost 1, with 14 bases in between. The length of the CDR3 is 14 residues. CDR3 residues: CSAYRQPRNTEAFF. The CDR3 DNA follows: TGCAGTGCTTATAGACAGCCAAGGAACACTGAAGCTTTCTTT.

This clonotype appeared many times. J is TRBJ1-2 and V is TRBV29-1; unclear D gene. CDR3 length: 13 residues. Germline V gives CDR1 SQVTM, CDR2 ANQGSEA. V was cut by 4 bases and J by 6 bases, with 15 bases left in between. The CDR3 DNA sequence: TGCAGCGTTGTGAATCGGGCAGTCGATGGCTACACCTTC. The encoded protein is CSVVNRAVDGYTF.

This clonotype was counted a few times. This may arise from a read error, as a much more abundant clone is one base away. This chain joins TRBV19 and TRBJ2-1; a weak D match, TRBD2 (5 bases). The CDR3 sequence is 14 residues long. Germline V gene lookup returns CDR1 LNHDA and CDR2 SQIVND (reference sequence). CDR3 DNA sequence: TGTGCCAGTAAGGAGCGGAGCTCCTACAATGGGCAGTTCTTC. Translating it yields CASKERSSYNGQFF. Full variable domain (rest looked up from reference TRBV19 and TRBJ2-1): DGGITQSPKYLFRKEGQNVTLSCEQNLNHDAMYWYRQDPGQGLRLIYYSQIVNDFQKGDIAEGYSVSREKKESFPLTVTSAQKNPTAFYLCASKERSSYNGQFFGPGTRLTVL.

This clonotype was found a few times. A read error is possible here, since a much larger clone lies one base away. The chain links TRBV5-1 to TRBJ2-5, with D perhaps matching TRBD1 or TRBD2 (5 bases each). Looked up from germline, CDR1 is SGHRS and CDR2 is YFSETQ. Trimming cost V 7 bases and J 5 bases, with 21 bases left between them. CDR3 length equals 15 residues. The CDR3 bases are TGCGCCAGCTGCTCCGGGGCAGGGCTGATGGAGACCCAGTACTTC. Its translation is CASCSGAGLMETQYF.

This clonotype was detected ten times or more. V and J are TRBV20-1 and TRBJ2-3; possibly TRBD2 for D (6 bases). V gave up 1 base and J gave up 2 bases, with 10 bases separating them. The CDR3 contains 14 residues. Germline lookup yields CDR1 DFQATT and CDR2 SNEGSKA (reference sequence). CDR3 amino acids: CSARVPGVTDTQYF. The DNA of the CDR3 is TGCAGTGCTAGAGTTCCGGGAGTCACAGATACGCAGTATTTT.

In this sample, this clonotype turned up many times. The V gene is TRBV7-2, the J gene TRBJ1-2; a possible D gene is TRBD1 (6 bases). Germline values: CDR1 SGHTA, CDR2 FQGNSA. V lost 5 bases, J lost 3 bases, and 16 bases lay in between. CDR3 length equals 15 residues. The CDR3 sequence is CASSIRTEGYYGYTF. CDR3 bases: TGTGCCAGCAGCATCCGGACAGAGGGGTACTATGGCTACACCTTC.

This clonotype appeared many times. The rearrangement joins TRBV7-9 to TRBJ2-2; 9 positions match TRBD2. The germline V gene encodes CDR1 SEHNR and CDR2 FQNEAQ (reference sequence). V was pared by 5 bases and J by 5 bases, with 9 bases of the junction left unmatched. The length of the CDR3 is 16 residues. DNA of the CDR3: TGTGCCAGCAGCCCCGCAAGCGGGAGGAAGACCGGGGAGCTGTTTTTT. It yields the protein CASSPASGRKTGELFF. Combining the CDR3 with reference TRBV7-9 and TRBJ2-2 gives the whole variable domain DTGVSQNPRHKITKRGQNVTFRCDPISEHNRLYWYRQTLGQGPEFLTYFQNEAQLEKSRLLSDRFSAERPKGSFSTLEIQRTEQGDSAMYLCASSPASGRKTGELFFGEGSRLTVL.

Relative to its sample, this clonotype is medium-sized. V gene TRBV25-1 combines with J gene TRBJ2-1, with 7 bases fitting TRBD2. V lost 3 bases and J lost 0; bases outside the gene matches: 5. From germline, CDR1 is MGHDK and CDR2 SYGVNS. The CDR3 has 16 amino acids. CDR3 region: CASSEASGISYNEQFF. CDR3 DNA: TGTGCCAGCAGTGAGGCGAGCGGGATCTCCTACAATGAGCAGTTCTTC.

The table lists this clonotype with many counts. The rearrangement joins TRBV29-1 to TRBJ2-3; maybe TRBD2 (5 bases). V lost 7 bases to trimming and J lost 5 bases, with 16 bases between them. The CDR3 runs to 13 residues. Looked up from germline, CDR1 is SQVTM and CDR2 is ANQGSEA. The DNA of the CDR3 is TGCAGCGCAGCGGTCTCCCCAGGAGATACGCAGTATTTT. This translates into CSAAVSPGDTQYF.

Details on this clonotype: A much larger clone differs from this one at a single base, so this may be a read error. The V call is TRBV12-3 or TRBV12-4, the J call TRBJ2-1, with TRBD2 matching over 7 bases. J lost 5 bases, V lost 7 bases, and 17 bases had no gene match. There are 17 residues in the CDR3. CDR3: CASTLRYGRRENNEQFF. The CDR3 DNA sequence: TGTGCCAGCACCTTAAGGTACGGGAGGAGAGAGAACAATGAGCAGTTCTTC.

This clonotype occurred many times. The CDR3 sequence: CASRRGGQETQYF. Here the CDR3 DNA reads TGCGCCAGCAGGCGAGGTGGCCAAGAGACCCAGTACTTC. The chain recombines TRBV10-2 with TRBJ2-5; no clear D gene. This CDR3 region has 13 residues. Trimming cost V 6 bases and J 1 base, with 9 bases left between them. Germline values: CDR1 WSHSY, CDR2 SAAADI.